This TCR beta chain comes out of a study of blood T cell repertoires in COVID-19. Looking at the study overall: Acute and convalescent COVID-19 samples came from the United States, Italy and Spain. PBMCs, B-cell-depleted T cells, or T cells provided the cDNA or gDNA that made up the material.

CDR1 is SNHLY and CDR2 is FYNNEI in the germline V gene. This CDR3 contains 14 residues. The trim removed 7 bases at V and 0 bases at J, leaving 5 bases unmatched. As originally analysed: Reference gene primer amplification gave nucleated cell count estimates. Only in-frame clones appear in the TCRdb table, and some are missing; sequencing was by immunoSEQ multiplex PCR. The V and J calls and clone size come from that table; D and trimming were worked out from the DNA. The sample shows about 400,000 clones, about nine tenths of them seen only once. Material: peripheral blood. The chain uses TRBV2 and TRBJ1-1; 7 bases match TRBD1. The clonotype originates from a woman aged 30 to 39 with active or convalescent COVID-19. CDR3 nucleotides: TGTGCCAGCAACGAGGGGGCTCTGAACACTGAAGCTTTCTTT. It is translated as CASNEGALNTEAFF.